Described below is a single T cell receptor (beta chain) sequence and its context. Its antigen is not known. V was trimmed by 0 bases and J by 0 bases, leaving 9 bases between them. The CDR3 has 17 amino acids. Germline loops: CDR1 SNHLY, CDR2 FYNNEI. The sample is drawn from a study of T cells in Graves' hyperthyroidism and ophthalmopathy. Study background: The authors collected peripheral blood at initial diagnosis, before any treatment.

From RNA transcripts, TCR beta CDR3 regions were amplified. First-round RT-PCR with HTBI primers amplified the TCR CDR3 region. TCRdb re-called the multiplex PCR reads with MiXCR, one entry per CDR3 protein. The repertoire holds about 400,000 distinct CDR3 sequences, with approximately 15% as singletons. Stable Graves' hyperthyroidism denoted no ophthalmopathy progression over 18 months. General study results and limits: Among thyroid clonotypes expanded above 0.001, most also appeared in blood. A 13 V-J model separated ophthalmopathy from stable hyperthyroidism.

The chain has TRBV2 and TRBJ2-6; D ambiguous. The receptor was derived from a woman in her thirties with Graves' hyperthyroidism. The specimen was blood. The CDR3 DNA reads TGTGCCAGCAGTGAAGCGGCAGGTGGCTCTGGGGCCAACGTCCTGACTTTC. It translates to CASSEAAGGSGANVLTF.